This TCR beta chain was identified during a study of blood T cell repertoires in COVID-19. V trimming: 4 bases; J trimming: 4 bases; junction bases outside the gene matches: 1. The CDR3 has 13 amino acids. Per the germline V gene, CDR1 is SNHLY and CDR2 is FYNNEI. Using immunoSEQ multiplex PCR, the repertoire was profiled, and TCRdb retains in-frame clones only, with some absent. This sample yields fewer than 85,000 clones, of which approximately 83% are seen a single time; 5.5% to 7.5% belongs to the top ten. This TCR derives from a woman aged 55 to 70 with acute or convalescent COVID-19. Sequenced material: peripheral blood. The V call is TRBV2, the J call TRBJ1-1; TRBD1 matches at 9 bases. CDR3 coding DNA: TGTGCCAGCAGTGTGACAGGGGGCACTGAAGCTTTCTTT. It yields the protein CASSVTGGTEAFF.